This TCR beta chain is from a study of T-cell reconstitution after alpha-beta-depleted transplantation in children. Trimming stripped 3 bases from V and 1 base from J, with 7 bases between. The CDR3 extends over 14 amino acids. This sample's TCRbeta library carried unique molecular identifier barcodes. MiXCR, applied by TCRdb to the PCR reads, yields one record per CDR3 protein. The sample includes 640,000 or so distinct CDR3 sequences, roughly 15% seen only once; the top ten take about 1.1%. This clonotype has at least ten counts. The rearrangement links TRBV12-3 or TRBV12-4 to TRBJ1-5; perhaps TRBD1 as D (5 bases). The sequence was obtained from a human donor who donated a stem cell graft to a child with acute myeloid leukemia. The sample in question was PBMCs from the stem cell graft donor, obtained from the stem cell graft. Here the CDR3 DNA reads TGTGCCAGCAGTTTGACAGAAAGCAATCAGCCCCAGCATTTT. It specifies CASSLTESNQPQHF.